The T cell receptor (beta chain) under discussion was sequenced for a study of T cells after yellow fever vaccination. Overall study findings and caveats: Weaker, the secondary response peaked sooner, at day 5 versus 15.

The study made its TCR cDNA through 5'RACE template switching. That step introduced a universal primer site along with UMIs. Via MiXCR, TCRdb re-called the 5' RACE reads, giving one row per CDR3 protein. Of fewer than 450,000 distinct CDR3 sequences listed, roughly 8.4% are singletons. This clonotype has ten or more counts. The antigen remains unidentified. The starting material was PBMCs, obtained 35 to 50 days after the first yellow fever vaccination. The sequence derives from a man aged 18 to 30 who received the YFV17D yellow fever vaccine.

The CDR3 spells CASSVRLSGGNNEQFF. The CDR3 DNA follows: TGTGCCAGCAGCGTCCGTTTGAGCGGGGGCAACAATGAGCAGTTCTTC. The V call is TRBV9, the J call TRBJ2-1; 8 nucleotides align to TRBD2. The CDR3 has 16 residues. The V segment lost 2 bases and the J segment 5 bases; nucleotides outside the gene matches: 9. Per the germline V gene, CDR1 is SGDLS and CDR2 is YYNGEE.